The 10 T cell receptor beta chains listed next were all sequenced from one sample in a study of glioma-infiltrating T cells. Amplification of TCR alpha and beta CDR3 regions from RNA used iRepertoire nested multiplex PCR. TCRdb re-analysed the multiplex PCR reads in MiXCR, keeping a single row per CDR3 protein. The data contain approximately 110,000 distinct CDR3 sequences, roughly 25% of them singletons. Input material: glioma tissue, nonneoplastic brain tissue, or PBMCs (not recorded which). These receptors were taken from a human donor with low-grade glioma or glioblastoma, undergoing nonglioma brain surgery, or in good health (not recorded which).

Ten or more counts support this clonotype. This chain connects TRBV12-3 or TRBV12-4 to TRBJ2-3, with D unresolved. The CDR3 has 12 amino acids. The germline V and J ends were trimmed by 5 bases and 8 bases, with 11 bases remaining between them. For the CDR3, the DNA is TGTGCCAGCAGTCGACCGTCTGGTACGCAGTATTTT. Amino acids: CASSRPSGTQYF.

There are many counts of this clonotype. The rearrangement links TRBV18 to TRBJ1-3, with D possibly matching TRBD1 (5 bases). V was cut by 8 bases and J by 5 bases, with 16 bases left in between. The CDR3 runs 14 residues. Germline CDR1 reads KGHSH; CDR2 reads LQKENI. CDR3: CASLTDSARNTIYF. The DNA of the CDR3 is TGTGCCAGCCTAACTGACAGTGCCAGAAACACCATATATTTT.

The rearrangement joins TRBV7-6 to TRBJ2-3; TRBD2 agrees at 12 bases. The CDR3 has 16 amino acids. The germline CDR1 and CDR2 sequences are SGHVS and FNYEAQ. The junction had 8 bases not matched to a gene; V was cut back by 6 bases and J by 4 bases. The CDR3 nucleotides read TGTGCCAGCAGAAAACTAGCGGGGGGTGCCCCAGATACGCAGTATTTT. As protein: CASRKLAGGAPDTQYF.

This clonotype was picked up many times. V and J are TRBV28 and TRBJ2-1, with 10 bases aligning to TRBD2. The CDR3 length is 15 residues. CDR1 and CDR2 from the germline V gene are MDHEN and SYDVKM. The V gene end was trimmed by 3 bases and the J gene end by 5 bases; junction bases not matched to a gene: 4. This CDR3 is CASSLVTSGNNEQFF. CDR3 DNA sequence: TGTGCCAGCAGTTTGGTTACTAGCGGGAACAATGAGCAGTTCTTC. Full variable domain (missing parts from reference TRBV28 and TRBJ2-1): DVKVTQSSRYLVKRTGEKVFLECVQDMDHENMFWYRQDPGLGLRLIYFSYDVKMKEKGDIPEGYSVSREKKERFSLILESASTNQTSMYLCASSLVTSGNNEQFFGPGTRLTVL.

The chain has TRBV10-3 and TRBJ2-7; maybe TRBD1 (6 bases). CDR1 and CDR2 (germline): ENHRY, SYGVKD. The CDR3 runs 13 residues. Trimming pared 6 bases from V and 1 base from J, leaving 10 bases between. The CDR3 bases are TGTGCCATCAGGAAGACAGGTTCCTACGAGCAGTACTTC. Translated, it gives CAIRKTGSYEQYF.

This clonotype was seen ten or more times. The genes are TRBV29-1 and TRBJ1-5; D is unresolved. In germline, CDR1 is SQVTM, CDR2 ANQGSEA. V lost 5 bases and J lost 1, with 12 bases in between. CDR3 length: 14 residues. The CDR3 region is CSVLLTGSNQPQHF. For the CDR3, the DNA is TGCAGCGTTCTTCTTACGGGAAGCAATCAGCCCCAGCATTTT.

This clonotype has a count of ten or more. The chain employs TRBV20-1 and TRBJ2-1; perhaps TRBD2 as D (6 bases). CDR1 and CDR2 (germline): DFQATT, SNEGSKA (reference sequence). The CDR3 has 13 residues. Trimming removed 0 bases from V and 7 bases from J, with 10 bases in between. Here the CDR3 reads CSARDDRGNEQFF. In nucleotides, the CDR3 is TGCAGTGCTAGAGATGATCGGGGGAATGAGCAGTTCTTC.

This clonotype was picked up many times. The rearrangement links TRBV5-1 to TRBJ2-1; 7 positions agree with TRBD2. V was pared by 0 bases and J by 8 bases, with 8 bases of the junction left unmatched. Germline CDR1 reads SGHRS; CDR2 reads YFSETQ. The CDR3 sequence is 15 residues long. CDR3 region: CASSLGGSPADEQFF. The CDR3 DNA reads TGCGCCAGCAGCTTGGGCGGGAGTCCTGCTGATGAGCAGTTCTTC.

On this clonotype: This sequence may be a read error, since a much larger clone differs from it by one base. This rearrangement joins TRBV19 to TRBJ2-1; 12 bases match TRBD2. Germline CDR1 and CDR2: LNHDA and SQIVND (reference sequence). The CDR3 has 16 amino acids. CDR3 in amino acids: CAGSIRTSGTYNEQFF. CDR3 in DNA: TGTGCCGGTAGTATCCGGACTAGCGGGACCTACAATGAGCAGTTCTTC.

In regard to this clonotype: A much larger clone lies one base from this, so it may be a read error. The chain joins TRBV4-1 to TRBJ2-1, with D possibly matching TRBD1 (6 bases). CDR1 is MGHRA and CDR2 is YSYEKL in the germline V gene. The CDR3 covers 14 residues. The ends were cut back, 3 bases at V and 4 bases at J, with 10 bases in the middle. The CDR3 here is CASSQADSYNEQFF. DNA of the CDR3: TGCGCCAGCAGCCAGGCGGACAGTTACAATGAGCAGTTCTTC.